The 17 T cell receptor beta chains presented below share a single source sample, sequenced in a study of T cells in Graves' hyperthyroidism and ophthalmopathy. RNA transcripts served as the template for amplifying TCR beta CDR3 regions. RT-PCR in the first round (using the HTBI primer set) targeted the TCR CDR3. One entry per CDR3 protein, called by TCRdb with MiXCR from the multiplex PCR reads. The sample holds under 250,000 distinct CDR3 sequences, roughly a quarter seen once. The sample consisted of blood. The receptor set was obtained from a woman aged 40 to 55 with Graves' ophthalmopathy.

Many counts were recorded for this clonotype. The rearrangement links TRBV10-2 to TRBJ2-5; D assignment may be TRBD1 or TRBD2 (5 bases each). V gave up 2 bases and J gave up 5 bases, with 15 bases separating them. There are 15 residues in the CDR3. Germline V gene sequence: CDR1 WSHSY, CDR2 SAAADI. CDR3 in amino acids: CASSERGESQETQYF. The CDR3 nucleotides read TGCGCCAGCAGTGAGAGGGGAGAGTCGCAGGAGACCCAGTACTTC.

This rearrangement joins TRBV29-1 to TRBJ2-7; either TRBD1 or TRBD2 may supply D (5 bases each). Germline V gene lookup returns CDR1 SQVTM and CDR2 ANQGSEA. This CDR3 contains 14 residues. Trimming removed 6 bases at V and 2 bases at J, with 17 bases between. In DNA, the CDR3 is TGCAGCGTATACGATTCGACAGCGGCCTACGAGCAGTACTTC. It translates to CSVYDSTAAYEQYF.

This clonotype was recorded many times. The chain is built from TRBV20-1 and TRBJ1-1; D might be TRBD1 (6 bases). Germline lookup yields CDR1 DFQATT and CDR2 SNEGSKA (reference sequence). The ends were cut back, 4 bases at V and 4 bases at J, with 13 bases in the middle. The CDR3 has 13 amino acids. Here the CDR3 reads CSATQGGVTEAFF. The CDR3 nucleotides are TGCAGTGCTACACAGGGTGGAGTCACTGAAGCTTTCTTT.

The chain recombines TRBV29-1 with TRBJ2-7, with 9 bases aligning to TRBD1. The trim removed 7 bases at V and 2 bases at J, leaving 15 bases unmatched. CDR1 is SQVTM, CDR2 ANQGSEA, per germline. There are 16 residues in the CDR3. Here the CDR3 reads CSAKTGGAVKTYEQYF. DNA of the CDR3: TGCAGCGCGAAGACAGGGGGGGCGGTTAAAACCTACGAGCAGTACTTC.

This clonotype showed up just a few times. The chain couples TRBV6-1 to TRBJ1-6; D is unclear. The CDR3 runs 14 residues. Trimming stripped 5 bases from V and 6 bases from J, with 11 bases between. The germline V gene encodes CDR1 MNHNS and CDR2 SASEGT. The CDR3 coding sequence is TGTGCCAGCAGTCCTAGTGGAGGTAATTCACCCCTCCACTTT. It yields the protein CASSPSGGNSPLHF.

The rearrangement uses TRBV12-3 or TRBV12-4 and TRBJ2-7; TRBD2 matches 8 bases. The trim removed 3 bases at V and 3 bases at J, leaving 4 bases unmatched. CDR3 length: 14 residues. The CDR3 region has the DNA TGTGCCAGCAGTTTGGACGGGAGGGGCTACGAGCAGTACTTC. Its translation is CASSLDGRGYEQYF.

This clonotype was counted at least ten times. V usage is TRBV28 and J usage is TRBJ2-7; 8 nucleotides align to TRBD1. The length of the CDR3 is 14 residues. The germline V gene encodes CDR1 MDHEN and CDR2 SYDVKM. With V trimmed by 6 bases and J by 7 bases, 11 bases remained unmatched. The CDR3 nucleotides read TGTGCCAGCAGAGCCTCGGACAGGGTGGGAGAGCAGTACTTC. Protein sequence: CASRASDRVGEQYF.

This clonotype occurred many times. The chain couples TRBV6-6 to TRBJ1-2; no reliable D call. The CDR3 is 15 residues long. Trimming cost V 7 bases and J 4 bases, with 19 bases left between them. The germline V gene has CDR1 MNHNY and CDR2 SVGAGI (reference sequence). The CDR3 DNA is TGTGCCAGCACCGTGACCCTTGGGGTAGGCTATGGCTACACCTTC. This gives the protein CASTVTLGVGYGYTF.

J is TRBJ2-2 and V is TRBV12-3 or TRBV12-4; the D gene is possibly TRBD1 (5 bases). The length of the CDR3 is 13 residues. Deletions cut 3 bases from V and 6 bases from J, with 8 bases between. This chain's CDR3 is CASSFRVPGELFF. The CDR3 coding sequence is TGTGCCAGCAGTTTCAGGGTACCCGGGGAGCTGTTTTTT.

The chain links TRBV3-1 to TRBJ1-2; tentative D call: TRBD1 (5 bases). In germline, CDR1 is LGHDT, CDR2 YNNKEL (reference sequence). The CDR3 contains 14 residues. Trimming shortened V by 4 bases and J by 4 bases, and 13 bases separated the two germline ends. CDR3 bases: TGTGCCAGCAGCCCCAGACAGTGGGGCTATGGCTACACCTTC. Encoded protein: CASSPRQWGYGYTF.

This clonotype has ten or more counts. The chain recombines TRBV24-1 with TRBJ2-2; the D is unclear. The CDR3 is 14 residues long. The ends were cut back, 1 base at V and 6 bases at J, with 8 bases in the middle. Germline V gene sequence: CDR1 KGHDR, CDR2 SFDVKD. In nucleotides, the CDR3 is TGTGCCACCAGTGATTTCCACATGGCCGGGGAGCTGTTTTTT. The encoded protein is CATSDFHMAGELFF.

The genes are TRBV19 and TRBJ1-1; 8 bases align to TRBD1. V dropped 7 bases and J dropped 10; count of bases not matched to a gene: 14. The germline V gene has CDR1 LNHDA and CDR2 SQIVND (reference sequence). There are 14 residues in the CDR3. The CDR3 DNA reads as TGTGCCAGTACCCTAGGACAGGGTGGGACGGGAGCTTTCTTT. Amino acids: CASTLGQGGTGAFF.

Ten or more counts support this clonotype. This rearrangement joins TRBV9 to TRBJ2-7; TRBD1 might be the D (5 bases). The CDR3 totals 14 residues. The V end lost 0 bases, the J end lost 0 bases, and 7 bases lay between the germline ends. The germline CDR1 and CDR2 sequences are SGDLS and YYNGEE. CDR3 sequence: CASSVGGHSYEQYF. The DNA of the CDR3 is TGTGCCAGCAGCGTAGGCGGACACTCCTACGAGCAGTACTTC.

This clonotype was found many times. The rearrangement uses TRBV28 and TRBJ2-7; D is possibly TRBD2 (5 bases). This CDR3 is 15 amino acids long. V was cut by 7 bases and J by 0 bases, with 16 bases left in between. Germline CDR1 reads MDHEN; CDR2 reads SYDVKM. CDR3 residues: CASTLGGGRSYEQYF. CDR3 coding DNA: TGTGCCAGCACCCTAGGCGGCGGGCGCTCCTACGAGCAGTACTTC.

With respect to this clonotype: A read error may account for a junction end that differs from germline. The genes are TRBV28 and TRBJ2-7, with TRBD2 identical over 13 bases. Germline assignment: CDR1 MDHEN and CDR2 SYDVKM. This CDR3 contains 15 residues. The CDR3 protein is CASRPRTSGRGEQCF. As DNA, the CDR3 is TGTGCCAGCAGGCCCCGGACTAGCGGGAGAGGTGAGCAGTGCTTC.

The CDR3 nucleotides read TGTGCCAGCAGCACTGACAGGGCTCAAGAGACCCAGTACTTC. Protein sequence: CASSTDRAQETQYF. The V gene is TRBV7-8, the J gene TRBJ2-5; 7 bases agree with TRBD1. CDR3 length equals 14 residues. The trim removed 5 bases at V and 2 bases at J, leaving 5 bases unmatched. CDR1 and CDR2 (germline): SGHVS, FQNEAQ. The full variable domain, in which reference TRBV7-8 and TRBJ2-5 provide the parts outside the CDR3, is GAGVSQSPRYKVAKRGQDVALRCDPISGHVSLFWYQQALGQGPEFLTYFQNEAQLDKSGLPSDRFFAERPEGSVSTLKIQRTQQEDSAVYLCASSTDRAQETQYFGPGTRLLVL.

The table lists this clonotype with many counts. V is TRBV28 and J is TRBJ1-1; TRBD1 matches 12 bases. CDR1 and CDR2 (germline): MDHEN, SYDVKM. Unmatched junction bases numbered 7, after V lost 1 base and J lost 10 bases. The CDR3 sequence is 15 residues long. The CDR3 DNA sequence: TGTGCCAGCAGTTTATCCGGGACAGGGGGCGAGGGAGCTTTCTTT. Its translation is CASSLSGTGGEGAFF.